Following are 29 T cell receptor beta chains from one sample sequenced in a study of T-cell memory formation after mild COVID-19. TCRdb analysed the 5' RACE reads with MiXCR anew, one entry per CDR3 protein. The sample consists of about 450,000 distinct CDR3 sequences, more than 20% of them appearing once. The sample comprised PBMCs or a T cell subset sorted from them (not recorded which). Receptor source: an adult woman who had mild COVID-19 (a few samples of this study predate the infection). Cell type and time point are not known.

This chain joins TRBV11-1 and TRBJ2-1, with TRBD2 matching 7 bases. This CDR3 is built from 14 residues. Germline trimming cut 2 bases from V and 5 bases from J; bases unmatched to any gene: 3. The germline V gene encodes CDR1 SGHAT and CDR2 FQDESV (reference sequence). This CDR3 reads CASSLIGLDNEQFF. CDR3 sequence (DNA): TGTGCCAGCAGCTTAATAGGACTAGACAATGAGCAGTTCTTC.

The rearrangement joins TRBV5-8 to TRBJ2-3; TRBD2 agrees at 13 bases. J gave up 4 bases and V 4 bases, and 6 bases lay outside the gene matches. Germline CDR1 is SGHTS and CDR2 is YDEGEE. The CDR3 totals 16 residues. For the CDR3, the DNA is TGTGCCAGCAGCGCCGGGACTAGCGGGGTATCAGATACGCAGTATTTT. It translates to CASSAGTSGVSDTQYF.

The chain combines TRBV7-9 with TRBJ2-3, with a possible D match to TRBD2 (5 bases). V lost 1 base and J lost 6, with 11 bases in between. Germline V gives CDR1 SEHNR, CDR2 FQNEAQ (reference sequence). There are 14 residues in the CDR3. The CDR3 protein is CASSLDQGGDTQYF. The DNA of the CDR3 is TGTGCCAGCAGCTTAGATCAAGGAGGTGATACGCAGTATTTT.

The V call is TRBV5-6, the J call TRBJ2-7; 7 bases align to TRBD1. V lost 0 bases and J lost 7; bases outside the gene matches: 13. Germline CDR1 is SGHDT and CDR2 is YYEEEE. This CDR3 comprises 16 residues. Here the CDR3 reads CASSLAGRGFFYEQYF. In DNA form, the CDR3 reads TGTGCCAGCAGCTTGGCAGGCAGGGGGTTCTTCTATGAGCAGTACTTC.

This clonotype was detected a few times. The CDR3, as DNA: TGCGCCAGCAGACCGACAGCCGCCTACGAGCAGTACTTC. Its translation: CASRPTAAYEQYF. The chain is built from TRBV5-1 and TRBJ2-7, with a tentative D call TRBD1 (5 bases). V was trimmed by 5 bases and J by 2 bases, leaving 11 bases between them. Germline CDR1 SGHRS, CDR2 YFSETQ. This CDR3 has 13 residues. The full variable domain, completed using reference TRBV5-1 and TRBJ2-7, is KAGVTQTPRYLIKTRGQQVTLSCSPISGHRSVSWYQQTPGQGLQFLFEYFSETQRNKGNFPGRFSGRQFSNSRSEMNVSTLELGDSALYLCASRPTAAYEQYFGPGTRLTVT.

This clonotype was seen only a few times. The V gene is TRBV9, the J gene TRBJ1-5; tentative D call: TRBD1 (5 bases). This CDR3 is 15 amino acids long. Looked up from germline, CDR1 is SGDLS and CDR2 is YYNGEE. V dropped 0 bases and J dropped 1 base, with 8 bases sitting between them. For the CDR3, the DNA is TGTGCCAGCAGCGTAGGGGGGAGAAGCAATCAGCCCCAGCATTTT. It translates to CASSVGGRSNQPQHF.

A few counts support this clonotype. This sequence joins TRBV12-3 or TRBV12-4 and TRBJ2-1; D is unclear. CDR3 length equals 12 residues. V was shortened by 5 bases and J by 10 bases, with 12 bases between the two germline ends. In nucleotides, the CDR3 is TGTGCCAGCAGTCCGTGGACCGGAGAGCAGTTCTTC. Translating gives CASSPWTGEQFF.

The chain employs TRBV19 and TRBJ2-1; perhaps TRBD2 as D (6 bases). V was clipped by 3 bases and J by 7 bases, with 10 bases between them. Per the germline V gene, CDR1 is LNHDA and CDR2 is SQIVND (reference sequence). This CDR3 has 13 amino acids. The CDR3 protein is CASSMEGINEQFF. Here the CDR3 DNA reads TGTGCCAGTAGTATGGAGGGGATAAATGAGCAGTTCTTC.

This clonotype has only one observation. This chain links TRBV6-2 or TRBV6-3 with TRBJ2-7; maybe TRBD2 (5 bases). The CDR3 contains 14 residues. The germline CDR1 and CDR2 sequences are MNHEY and SVGEGT. V was shortened by 8 bases and J by 3 bases, with 17 bases between the two germline ends. The CDR3 DNA is TGTGCCAGCGGTCAAGGACTCGAGGGCTACGAGCAGTACTTC. As protein: CASGQGLEGYEQYF.

The CDR3 spells CASSLHRGTETQYF. CDR3 bases: TGTGCCAGCAGCTTACATCGCGGAACGGAGACCCAGTACTTC. The chain is built from TRBV7-3 and TRBJ2-5; D ambiguous. The V and J ends lost 2 bases and 5 bases respectively, with 12 bases between them. Germline lookup yields CDR1 SGHTA and CDR2 FQGTGA. The CDR3 has 14 residues.

The rearrangement joins TRBV15 to TRBJ2-7; possibly TRBD1 or TRBD2 for D (5 bases each). The CDR3 runs to 14 residues. Germline lookup yields CDR1 LNHNV and CDR2 YYDKDF (reference sequence). V was trimmed by 8 bases and J by 2 bases, leaving 16 bases between them. The DNA for the CDR3 is TGTGCCACCGGGAGTAGGGGCGGAACCTACGAGCAGTACTTC. Translating gives CATGSRGGTYEQYF.

The gene calls are TRBV24-1 and TRBJ2-2; D may be TRBD1 (5 bases). The CDR3 sequence is 15 residues long. Germline V CDR1 and CDR2: KGHDR, SFDVKD. Trimming shortened V by 2 bases and J by 3 bases, and 9 bases separated the two germline ends. CDR3 in DNA: TGTGCCACCAGTGATTCCCGACAGTACACCGGGGAGCTGTTTTTT. It is translated as CATSDSRQYTGELFF.

The table lists this clonotype with many counts. CDR3 sequence (DNA): TGTGCCAGCAGTTTAGGGACAGGGGGGGATGAGCAGTTCTTC. Its protein is CASSLGTGGDEQFF. V and J are TRBV12-3 or TRBV12-4 and TRBJ2-1; 10 bases align to TRBD1. This CDR3 is 14 amino acids long. V lost 1 base and J lost 8; bases outside the gene matches: 2.

V usage is TRBV5-5 and J usage is TRBJ2-1; 12 nucleotides agree with TRBD1. The junction had 4 bases not matched to a gene; V was cut back by 0 bases and J by 9 bases. The CDR3 runs to 15 residues. CDR1 is SGHKS, CDR2 YYEKEE, per germline (reference sequence). CDR3 DNA sequence: TGTGCCAGCAGCTTGGGGGGGACAGGGGGCATTGAGCAGTTCTTC. It encodes CASSLGGTGGIEQFF.

CDR3: CASSADRALSEQYF. The DNA for the CDR3 is TGTGCCAGCAGCGCGGACAGGGCTCTCTCCGAGCAGTACTTC. This chain joins TRBV9 and TRBJ2-7; 8 bases map to TRBD1. In germline, CDR1 is SGDLS, CDR2 YYNGEE. The CDR3 covers 14 residues. V lost 3 bases, J lost 6 bases, and 8 bases stayed unmatched.

This clonotype was seen a handful of times. V usage is TRBV19 and J usage is TRBJ1-1; D is unclear. The CDR3 has 12 amino acids. V shed 6 bases and J shed 8 bases, with 13 bases lying between them. Looked up from germline, CDR1 is LNHDA and CDR2 is SQIVND (reference sequence). The CDR3 sequence is CASSITGVEAFF. The CDR3 DNA is TGTGCCAGTAGCATAACTGGGGTGGAAGCTTTCTTT.

The sample holds a few counts of this clonotype. The chain has TRBV6-5 and TRBJ2-3; 8 bases are a match to TRBD1. The germline CDR1 and CDR2 sequences are MNHEY and SVGAGI. Unmatched junction bases numbered 4, after V lost 2 bases and J lost 3 bases. The CDR3 is 15 residues long. CDR3 sequence: CASSYGQGLTDTQYF. CDR3 DNA sequence: TGTGCCAGCAGTTACGGACAGGGACTTACAGATACGCAGTATTTT.

The chain couples TRBV3-1 to TRBJ1-6; D remains ambiguous. Per the germline V gene, CDR1 is LGHDT and CDR2 is YNNKEL (reference sequence). Trimming took off 0 bases at V and 6 bases at J, with 15 bases between the two ends. CDR3 length: 17 amino acids. Written as DNA, the CDR3 is TGTGCCAGCAGCCAAGAGGGTAGCCCGCCCCCTAATTCACCCCTCCACTTT. Translation gives CASSQEGSPPPNSPLHF.

In its sample, this clonotype was seen once. The V call is TRBV30, the J call TRBJ1-1; no clear D. The germline V gene encodes CDR1 GTSNPN and CDR2 SVGIG (reference sequence). Trimming pared 3 bases from V and 1 base from J, leaving 12 bases between. CDR3 length: 14 residues. In DNA form, the CDR3 reads TGTGCCTGGAGCTCCCTGGTCCCGAACACTGAAGCTTTCTTT. Its protein product is CAWSSLVPNTEAFF.

J is TRBJ2-5 and V is TRBV10-2; D gene unclear. Germline lookup yields CDR1 WSHSY and CDR2 SAAADI. The V end was cut by 3 bases, the J end by 5 bases, with 10 bases between. This CDR3 comprises 13 residues. For the CDR3, the DNA is TGCGCCAGCAGTGACGGTCGGTTGGAGACCCAGTACTTC. Its protein product is CASSDGRLETQYF.

This clonotype was seen a handful of times. The V and J genes are TRBV7-9 and TRBJ2-2, with D uncertain. The CDR3 extends over 13 amino acids. Per the germline V gene, CDR1 is SEHNR and CDR2 is FQNEAQ (reference sequence). Trimming shortened V by 4 bases and J by 2 bases, and 5 bases separated the two germline ends. CDR3 protein: CASSSYNTGELFF. The CDR3 DNA sequence: TGTGCCAGCAGCTCCTATAACACCGGGGAGCTGTTTTTT.

This clonotype was seen only a few times. V is TRBV6-2 or TRBV6-3 and J is TRBJ2-3; 7 bases fit TRBD2. The V and J ends lost 3 bases and 2 bases, in that order; junction bases with no gene match: 8. Germline V CDR1 and CDR2: MNHEY, SVGEGT. The CDR3 runs to 16 residues. The CDR3 spells CASSYPTAGATDTQYF. For the CDR3, the DNA is TGTGCCAGCAGTTATCCTACCGCGGGAGCCACAGATACGCAGTATTTT.

This clonotype was seen once. CDR3: CASSKSSGTSGRERYEQYF. The CDR3 nucleotides read TGTGCCAGCAGCAAATCGTCGGGGACTAGCGGGAGGGAGCGTTACGAGCAGTACTTC. The rearrangement uses TRBV21-1 and TRBJ2-7; the table's D call of TRBD2 was not tested on the DNA. TRBV21-1 is labeled a pseudogene. The CDR3 is 19 residues long.

The chain carries TRBV7-2 and TRBJ2-7; TRBD1 aligns across 11 bases. The CDR3 is 15 residues long. Germline trimming cut 1 base from V and 3 bases from J; bases unmatched to any gene: 2. CDR1 and CDR2 from the germline V gene are SGHTA and FQGNSA. This chain's CDR3 is CASSLEGTGGYEQYF. CDR3 nucleotide sequence: TGTGCCAGCAGCTTAGAGGGGACAGGGGGCTACGAGCAGTACTTC. The full variable domain, in which reference TRBV7-2 and TRBJ2-7 provide the parts outside the CDR3, is GAGVSQSPSNKVTEKGKDVELRCDPISGHTALYWYRQSLGQGLEFLIYFQGNSAPDKSGLPSDRFSAERTGGSVSTLTIQRTQQEDSAVYLCASSLEGTGGYEQYFGPGTRLTVT.

The chain employs TRBV10-3 and TRBJ2-5, with TRBD1 matching over 8 bases. V dropped 4 bases and J dropped 5; count of bases not matched to a gene: 15. This CDR3 is built from 17 residues. Per the germline V gene, CDR1 is ENHRY and CDR2 is SYGVKD. CDR3 protein: CAISAVQGQGGSETQYF. The CDR3 DNA reads TGTGCCATCAGTGCGGTCCAAGGACAGGGAGGTTCCGAGACCCAGTACTTC.

The rearrangement joins TRBV5-5 to TRBJ2-3, with D unclear. CDR1 and CDR2 (germline): SGHKS, YYEKEE (reference sequence). The CDR3 is 17 amino acids. Trimming cost V 4 bases and J 0 bases, with 18 bases left between them. The CDR3 DNA follows: TGTGCCAGCAGCCCTCACACGGGTCGCACCAGCACAGATACGCAGTATTTT. As protein: CASSPHTGRTSTDTQYF. Full variable domain (rest looked up from reference TRBV5-5 and TRBJ2-3): DAGVTQSPTHLIKTRGQQVTLRCSPISGHKSVSWYQQVLGQGPQFIFQYYEKEERGRGNFPDRFSARQFPNYSSELNVNALLLGDSALYLCASSPHTGRTSTDTQYFGPGTRLTVL.

This chain uses TRBV5-1 with TRBJ1-1; no definite D call. Trimming removed 3 bases at V and 0 bases at J, with 12 bases between. This CDR3 is built from 15 residues. The germline V gene has CDR1 SGHRS and CDR2 YFSETQ. As DNA, the CDR3 is TGCGCCAGCAGCTCGAGAGGGTCCTTGAACACTGAAGCTTTCTTT. Protein product: CASSSRGSLNTEAFF.

This chain links TRBV19 with TRBJ1-2, with a weak D call TRBD1 (6 bases). This CDR3 is built from 14 residues. Germline loops: CDR1 LNHDA, CDR2 SQIVND (reference sequence). The V and J ends lost 5 bases and 6 bases respectively, with 16 bases between them. The CDR3 nucleotides read TGTGCCAGTAGTCGGTCCAGGGGTCTGGATGGCTACACCTTC. Protein sequence: CASSRSRGLDGYTF.

V and J are TRBV6-5 and TRBJ1-2; D remains ambiguous. Germline CDR1 is MNHEY and CDR2 is SVGAGI. Trimming removed 6 bases from V and 4 bases from J, with 12 bases in between. The CDR3 covers 13 residues. The CDR3 loop is CASSPPSLYGYTF. In DNA, the CDR3 is TGTGCCAGCAGCCCTCCTAGCCTCTATGGCTACACCTTC.